A selection of T cell receptor beta chains follows, all from one sample in a study of T cell changes during pregnancy in multiple sclerosis. Sequencing was performed with immunoSEQ multiplex PCR; in TCRdb, only in-frame clones are kept and a portion is missing. The sample has fewer than 70,000 clones, about nine tenths seen once. The specimen comprised peripheral blood, sampled in the first trimester of pregnancy. The receptors here all came from a female donor with multiple sclerosis, enrolled in a pregnancy study. Each CDR3 is given with its conserved first and last residue. The D gene is left open where the match is weak.

TRBJ2-7 | TRBD1 | TRBV7-9 | CASSTDRASYEQYF
TRBJ2-1 | TRBD2 | TRBV30 | CAWSTGTSGYNEQFF
TRBJ1-1 | . | TRBV29-1 | CSVEPVFDTEAFF
TRBJ2-7 | TRBD2 | TRBV10-1 | CASSESGLAYEQYF
TRBJ2-5 | . | TRBV4-3 | CASSQQGAQETQYF
TRBJ2-4 | TRBD2 | TRBV11-2 | CASSRGGAGGLAKNIQYF
TRBJ2-7 | . | TRBV5-5 | CASTLGRISYEQYF
TRBJ1-1 | TRBD1 | TRBV30 | CAWTRPRGMNTEAFF
TRBJ1-5 | . | TRBV5-8 | CASSELSNQPQHF
TRBJ2-1 | TRBD2 | TRBV19 | CASSTGLAPNNEQFF
TRBJ1-5 | . | TRBV5-1 | CASSLQGFGQPQHF
TRBJ1-5 | . | TRBV28 | CASSLVGQPQHF